This T cell receptor beta chain was recorded in a study of cytomegalovirus exposure and HLA in healthy donors. Study context: Approximately 180 million T cells yielded approximately 100 million unique TCR beta sequences, as an earlier analysis found. Study-wide points: A later analysis found TCR association rates differed by HLA locus, highest for DRB1 and lowest for HLA-C. An analysis that came later showed most CMV-associated TCR beta chains appearing HLA-restricted.

The PCR ran on 60 Vbeta and 13 Jbeta primers. Only in-frame clones appear in the TCRdb table, and some are missing; sequencing was by immunoSEQ multiplex PCR. This sample has under 250,000 clones; around 81% occur once, and the top ten carry 7% to 9%. Notes on this clone: No antigen is known for it.

Germline loops: CDR1 MGHRA, CDR2 YSYEKL. V was trimmed by 0 bases and J by 4 bases, leaving 4 bases between them. CDR3 size: 12 residues. The chain is built from TRBV4-1 and TRBJ2-7; D is uncertain. This clonotype was obtained from a woman aged 55 to 70 in good health and CMV-seropositive. Specimen: PBMCs. The CDR3 DNA sequence: TGCGCCAGCAGCCAAGATCAGTACGAGCAGTACTTC. Translating it yields CASSQDQYEQYF.